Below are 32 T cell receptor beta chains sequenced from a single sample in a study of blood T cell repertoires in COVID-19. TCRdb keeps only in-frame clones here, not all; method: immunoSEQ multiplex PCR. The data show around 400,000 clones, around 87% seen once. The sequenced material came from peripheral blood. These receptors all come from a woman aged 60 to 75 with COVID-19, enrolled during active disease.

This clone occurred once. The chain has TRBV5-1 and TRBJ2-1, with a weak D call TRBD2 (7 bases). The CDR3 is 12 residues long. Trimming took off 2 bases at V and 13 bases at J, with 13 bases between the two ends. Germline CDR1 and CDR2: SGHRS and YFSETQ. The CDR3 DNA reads TGCGCCAGCAGCTTTCTAGGGGGGGACCAGTTCTTC. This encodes CASSFLGGDQFF.

DNA of the CDR3: TGTGCCAGCAGCTCCTATTTTAACGAGCAGTACTTC. The encoded protein is CASSSYFNEQYF. The chain employs TRBV3-1 (or the pseudogene TRBV3-2) and TRBJ2-7; no definite D call. Trimming shortened V by 5 bases and J by 5 bases, and 10 bases separated the two germline ends. The CDR3 extends over 12 amino acids. Germline assignment: CDR1 LGHDT and CDR2 YNNKEL (reference sequence).

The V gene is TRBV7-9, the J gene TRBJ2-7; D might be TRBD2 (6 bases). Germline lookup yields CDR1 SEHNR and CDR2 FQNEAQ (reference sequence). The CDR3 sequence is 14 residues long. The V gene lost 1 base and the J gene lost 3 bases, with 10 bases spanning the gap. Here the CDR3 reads CASSLGGSGYEQYF. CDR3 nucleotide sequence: TGTGCCAGCAGCTTAGGGGGTAGCGGCTACGAGCAGTACTTC.

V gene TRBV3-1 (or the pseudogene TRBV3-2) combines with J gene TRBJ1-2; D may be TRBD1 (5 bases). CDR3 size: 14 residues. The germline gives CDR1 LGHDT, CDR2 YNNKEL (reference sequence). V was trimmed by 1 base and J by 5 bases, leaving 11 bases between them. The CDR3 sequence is CASSQAQGVYGYTF. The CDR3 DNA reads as TGTGCCAGCAGCCAAGCTCAGGGCGTTTATGGCTACACCTTC.

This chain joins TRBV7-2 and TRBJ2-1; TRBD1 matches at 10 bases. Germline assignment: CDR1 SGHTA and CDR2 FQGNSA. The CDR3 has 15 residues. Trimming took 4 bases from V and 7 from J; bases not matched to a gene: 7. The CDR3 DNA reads TGTGCCAGCAGCTATGCGACAGGGGGCAGGAATGAGCAGTTCTTC. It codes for CASSYATGGRNEQFF.

Here the CDR3 DNA reads TGTGCCACCAGCAGAGATCAGCGGGGGCAAGGCTACACCTTC. This codes for CATSRDQRGQGYTF. This sequence joins TRBV15 and TRBJ1-2; D is perhaps TRBD1 (6 bases). Germline assignment: CDR1 LNHNV and CDR2 YYDKDF (reference sequence). The V gene lost 0 bases and the J gene lost 8 bases, with 13 bases spanning the gap. The CDR3 consists of 14 residues.

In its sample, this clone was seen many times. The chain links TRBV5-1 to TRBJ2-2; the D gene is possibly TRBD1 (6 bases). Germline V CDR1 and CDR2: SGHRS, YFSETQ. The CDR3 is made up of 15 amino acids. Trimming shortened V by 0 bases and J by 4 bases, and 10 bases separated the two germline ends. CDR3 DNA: TGCGCCAGCAGCTTGGGTCTACAGGGCACCGGGGAGCTGTTTTTT. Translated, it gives CASSLGLQGTGELFF.

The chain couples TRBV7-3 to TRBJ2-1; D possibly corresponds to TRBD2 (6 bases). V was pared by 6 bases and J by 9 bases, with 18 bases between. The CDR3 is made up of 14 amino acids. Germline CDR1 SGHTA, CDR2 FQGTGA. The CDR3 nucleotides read TGTGCCAGCAGACTCGGGACTCCTAAATCTGAGCAGTTCTTC. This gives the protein CASRLGTPKSEQFF. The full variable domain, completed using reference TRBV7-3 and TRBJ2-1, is GAGVSQTPSNKVTEKGKYVELRCDPISGHTALYWYRQSLGQGPEFLIYFQGTGAADDSGLPNDRFFAVRPEGSVSTLKIQRTERGDSAVYLCASRLGTPKSEQFFGPGTRLTVL.

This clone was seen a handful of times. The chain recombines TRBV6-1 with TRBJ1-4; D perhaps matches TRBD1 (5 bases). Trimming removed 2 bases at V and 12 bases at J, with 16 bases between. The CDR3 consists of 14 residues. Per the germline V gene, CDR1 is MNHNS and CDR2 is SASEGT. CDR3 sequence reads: CASSETTARRELFF. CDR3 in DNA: TGTGCCAGCAGTGAAACGACAGCTCGACGAGAACTGTTTTTT.

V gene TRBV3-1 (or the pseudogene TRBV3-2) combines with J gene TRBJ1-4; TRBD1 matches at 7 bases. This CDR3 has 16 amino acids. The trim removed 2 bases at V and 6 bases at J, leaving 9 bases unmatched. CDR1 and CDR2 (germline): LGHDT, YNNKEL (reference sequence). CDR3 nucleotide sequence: TGTGCCAGCAGCCAAAGGGCGACAGGGCTATATGAAAAACTGTTTTTT. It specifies CASSQRATGLYEKLFF.

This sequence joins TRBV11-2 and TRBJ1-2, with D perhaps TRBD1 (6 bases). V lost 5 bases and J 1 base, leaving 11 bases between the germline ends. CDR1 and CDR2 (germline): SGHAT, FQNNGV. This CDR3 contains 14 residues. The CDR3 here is CASSLRQVNYGYTF. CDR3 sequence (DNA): TGTGCCAGCAGCCTCAGACAGGTTAACTATGGCTACACCTTC.

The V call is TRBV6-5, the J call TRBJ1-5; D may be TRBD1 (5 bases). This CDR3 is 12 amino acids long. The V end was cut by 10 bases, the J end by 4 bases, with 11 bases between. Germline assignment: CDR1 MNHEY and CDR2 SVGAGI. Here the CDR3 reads CAIGGGNQPQHF. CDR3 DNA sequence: TGTGCCATAGGCGGGGGTAATCAGCCCCAGCATTTT.

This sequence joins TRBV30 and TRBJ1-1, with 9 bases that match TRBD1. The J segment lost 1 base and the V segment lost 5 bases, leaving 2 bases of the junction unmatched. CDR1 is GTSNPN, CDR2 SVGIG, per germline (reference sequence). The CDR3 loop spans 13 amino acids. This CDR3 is CAWGQGRNTEAFF. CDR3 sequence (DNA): TGTGCCTGGGGACAGGGGAGGAACACTGAAGCTTTCTTT.

This chain's CDR3 is CASSRKGQGDQPQHF. CDR3 DNA: TGTGCCAGCAGCCGGAAGGGACAGGGAGATCAGCCCCAGCATTTT. The chain couples TRBV6-5 to TRBJ1-5, with TRBD1 matching over 9 bases. Germline CDR1 reads MNHEY; CDR2 reads SVGAGI. The V segment lost 6 bases and the J segment 5 bases; nucleotides outside the gene matches: 8. There are 15 residues in the CDR3.

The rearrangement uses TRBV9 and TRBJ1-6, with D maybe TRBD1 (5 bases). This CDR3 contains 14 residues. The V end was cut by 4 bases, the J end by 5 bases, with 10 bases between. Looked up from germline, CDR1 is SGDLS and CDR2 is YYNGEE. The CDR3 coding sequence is TGTGCCAGCAGCCTTGGGGGGAATAATTCACCCCTCCACTTT. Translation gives CASSLGGNNSPLHF.

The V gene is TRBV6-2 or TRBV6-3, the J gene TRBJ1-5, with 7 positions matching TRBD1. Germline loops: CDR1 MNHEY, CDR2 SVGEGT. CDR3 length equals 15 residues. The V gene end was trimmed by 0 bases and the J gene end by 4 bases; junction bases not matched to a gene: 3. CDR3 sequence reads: CASSYSGTANQPQHF. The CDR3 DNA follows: TGTGCCAGCAGTTACTCAGGGACAGCAAATCAGCCCCAGCATTTT.

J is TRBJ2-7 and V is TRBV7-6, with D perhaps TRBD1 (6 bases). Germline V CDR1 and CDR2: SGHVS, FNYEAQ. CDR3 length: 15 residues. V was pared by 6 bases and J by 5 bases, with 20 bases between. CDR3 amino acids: CASSSTGTPDDEQYF. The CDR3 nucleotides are TGTGCCAGCAGTTCTACCGGGACACCGGACGACGAGCAGTACTTC.

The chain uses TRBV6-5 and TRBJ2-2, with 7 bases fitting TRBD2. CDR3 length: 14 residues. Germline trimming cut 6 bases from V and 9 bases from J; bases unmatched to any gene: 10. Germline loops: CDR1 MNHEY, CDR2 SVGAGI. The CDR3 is CASRGGTLTRELFF. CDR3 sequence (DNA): TGTGCCAGCAGGGGGGGGACCTTAACCAGGGAGCTGTTTTTT.

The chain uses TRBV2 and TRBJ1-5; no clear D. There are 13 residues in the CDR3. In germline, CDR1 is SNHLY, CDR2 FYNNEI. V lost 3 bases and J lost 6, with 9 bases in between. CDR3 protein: CASSETASQPQHF. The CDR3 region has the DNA TGTGCCAGCAGTGAGACCGCTAGTCAGCCCCAGCATTTT.

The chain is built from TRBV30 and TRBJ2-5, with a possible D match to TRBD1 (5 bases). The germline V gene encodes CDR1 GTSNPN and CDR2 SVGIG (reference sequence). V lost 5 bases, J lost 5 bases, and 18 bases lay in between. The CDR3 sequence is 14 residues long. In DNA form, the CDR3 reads TGTGCCTGGGCCCTTGGGGCCCCCGGGGAGACCCAGTACTTC. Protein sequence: CAWALGAPGETQYF.

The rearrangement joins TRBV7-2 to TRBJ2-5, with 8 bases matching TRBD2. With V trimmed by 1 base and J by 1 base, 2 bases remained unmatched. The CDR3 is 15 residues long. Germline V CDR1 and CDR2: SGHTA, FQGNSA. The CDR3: CASSLVAGGQETQYF. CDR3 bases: TGTGCCAGCAGCTTAGTGGCGGGGGGCCAAGAGACCCAGTACTTC.

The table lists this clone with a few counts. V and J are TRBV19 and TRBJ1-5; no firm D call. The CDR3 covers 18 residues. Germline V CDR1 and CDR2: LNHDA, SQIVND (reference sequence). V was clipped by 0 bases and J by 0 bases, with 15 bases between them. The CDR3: CASSIDIGRLLSNQPQHF. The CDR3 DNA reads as TGTGCCAGTAGTATAGATATAGGCCGACTCCTTAGCAATCAGCCCCAGCATTTT. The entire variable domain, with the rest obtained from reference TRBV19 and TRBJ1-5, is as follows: DGGITQSPKYLFRKEGQNVTLSCEQNLNHDAMYWYRQDPGQGLRLIYYSQIVNDFQKGDIAEGYSVSREKKESFPLTVTSAQKNPTAFYLCASSIDIGRLLSNQPQHFGDGTRLSIL.

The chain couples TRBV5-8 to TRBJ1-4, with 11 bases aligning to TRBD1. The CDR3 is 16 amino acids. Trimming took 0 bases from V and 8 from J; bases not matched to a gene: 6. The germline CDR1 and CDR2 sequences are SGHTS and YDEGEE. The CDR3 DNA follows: TGTGCCAGCAGCTTGGAAGGACAGGGGGCGGTGGAAAAACTGTTTTTT. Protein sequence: CASSLEGQGAVEKLFF.

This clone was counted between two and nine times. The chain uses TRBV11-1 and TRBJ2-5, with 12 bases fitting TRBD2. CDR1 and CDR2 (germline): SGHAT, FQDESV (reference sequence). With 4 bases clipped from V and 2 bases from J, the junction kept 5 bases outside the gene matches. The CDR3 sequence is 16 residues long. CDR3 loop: CASSSGTSGSQETQYF. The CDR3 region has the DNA TGTGCCAGCAGCTCCGGGACTAGCGGGTCACAAGAGACCCAGTACTTC. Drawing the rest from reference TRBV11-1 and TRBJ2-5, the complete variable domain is EAEVAQSPRYKITEKSQAVAFWCDPISGHATLYWYRQILGQGPELLVQFQDESVVDDSQLPKDRFSAERLKGVDSTLKIQPAELGDSAMYLCASSSGTSGSQETQYFGPGTRLLVL.

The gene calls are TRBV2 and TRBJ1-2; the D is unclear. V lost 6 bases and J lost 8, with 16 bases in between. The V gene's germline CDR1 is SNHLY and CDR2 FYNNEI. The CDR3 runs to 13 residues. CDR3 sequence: CASRGSGMGGYTF. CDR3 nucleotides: TGTGCCAGCAGGGGGAGCGGGATGGGAGGCTACACCTTC.

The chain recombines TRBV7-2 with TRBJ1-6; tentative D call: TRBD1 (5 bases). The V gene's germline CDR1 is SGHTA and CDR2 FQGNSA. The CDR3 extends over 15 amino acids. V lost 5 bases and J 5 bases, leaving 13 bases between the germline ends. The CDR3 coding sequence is TGTGCCAGCAGCCGCCGAGCAGGGAATAATTCACCCCTCCACTTT. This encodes CASSRRAGNNSPLHF.

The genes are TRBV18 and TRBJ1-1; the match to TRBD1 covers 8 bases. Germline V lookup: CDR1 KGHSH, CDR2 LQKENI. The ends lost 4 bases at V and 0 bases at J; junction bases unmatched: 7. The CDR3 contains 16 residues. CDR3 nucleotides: TGTGCCAGCTCACAAGACAGGGGCCATATGAACACTGAAGCTTTCTTT. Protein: CASSQDRGHMNTEAFF.

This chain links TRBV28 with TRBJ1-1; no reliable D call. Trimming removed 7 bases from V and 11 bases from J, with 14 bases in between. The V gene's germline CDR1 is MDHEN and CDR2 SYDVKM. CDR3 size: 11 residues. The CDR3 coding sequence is TGTGCCAGCATCAATCGAGGCTGGGCTTTCTTT. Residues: CASINRGWAFF.

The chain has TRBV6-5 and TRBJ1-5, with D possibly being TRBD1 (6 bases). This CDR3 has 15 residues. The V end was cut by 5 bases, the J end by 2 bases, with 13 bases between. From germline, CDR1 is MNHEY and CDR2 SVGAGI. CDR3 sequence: CASSPRQVGNQPQHF. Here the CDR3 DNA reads TGTGCCAGCAGTCCCAGACAGGTTGGCAATCAGCCCCAGCATTTT.

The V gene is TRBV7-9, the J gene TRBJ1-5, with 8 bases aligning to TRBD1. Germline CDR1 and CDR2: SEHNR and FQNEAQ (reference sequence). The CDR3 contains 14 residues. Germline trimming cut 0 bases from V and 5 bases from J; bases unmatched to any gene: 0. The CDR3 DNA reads TGTGCCAGCAGCTTAGCGACAGGGGATCAGCCCCAGCATTTT. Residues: CASSLATGDQPQHF.

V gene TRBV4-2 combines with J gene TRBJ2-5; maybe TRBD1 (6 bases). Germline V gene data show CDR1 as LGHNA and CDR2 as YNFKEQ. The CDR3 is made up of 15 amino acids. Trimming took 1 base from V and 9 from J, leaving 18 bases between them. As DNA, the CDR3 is TGTGCCAGCAGCCAAGGGACAGTTACCGGGGCGGCCCAGTACTTC. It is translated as CASSQGTVTGAAQYF.

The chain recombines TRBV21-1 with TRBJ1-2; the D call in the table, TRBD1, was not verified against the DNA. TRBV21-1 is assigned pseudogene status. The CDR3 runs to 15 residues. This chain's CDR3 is CASSKDGTVDYGYTF. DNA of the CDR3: TGTGCCAGCAGCAAAGATGGGACAGTGGACTATGGCTACACCTTC.